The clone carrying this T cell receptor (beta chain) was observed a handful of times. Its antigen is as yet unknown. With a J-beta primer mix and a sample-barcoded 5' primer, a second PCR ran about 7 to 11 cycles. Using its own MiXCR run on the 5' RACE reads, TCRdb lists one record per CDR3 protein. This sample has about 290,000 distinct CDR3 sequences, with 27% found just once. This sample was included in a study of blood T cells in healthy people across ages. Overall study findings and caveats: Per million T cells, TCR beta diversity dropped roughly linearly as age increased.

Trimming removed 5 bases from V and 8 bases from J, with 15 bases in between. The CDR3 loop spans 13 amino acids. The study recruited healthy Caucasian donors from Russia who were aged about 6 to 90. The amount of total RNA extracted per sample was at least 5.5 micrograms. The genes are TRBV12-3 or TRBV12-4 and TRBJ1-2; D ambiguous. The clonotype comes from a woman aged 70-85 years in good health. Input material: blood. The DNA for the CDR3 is TGTGCCAGCAGTGCATCTGGTGTCGGGGGCTACACCTTC. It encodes CASSASGVGGYTF.